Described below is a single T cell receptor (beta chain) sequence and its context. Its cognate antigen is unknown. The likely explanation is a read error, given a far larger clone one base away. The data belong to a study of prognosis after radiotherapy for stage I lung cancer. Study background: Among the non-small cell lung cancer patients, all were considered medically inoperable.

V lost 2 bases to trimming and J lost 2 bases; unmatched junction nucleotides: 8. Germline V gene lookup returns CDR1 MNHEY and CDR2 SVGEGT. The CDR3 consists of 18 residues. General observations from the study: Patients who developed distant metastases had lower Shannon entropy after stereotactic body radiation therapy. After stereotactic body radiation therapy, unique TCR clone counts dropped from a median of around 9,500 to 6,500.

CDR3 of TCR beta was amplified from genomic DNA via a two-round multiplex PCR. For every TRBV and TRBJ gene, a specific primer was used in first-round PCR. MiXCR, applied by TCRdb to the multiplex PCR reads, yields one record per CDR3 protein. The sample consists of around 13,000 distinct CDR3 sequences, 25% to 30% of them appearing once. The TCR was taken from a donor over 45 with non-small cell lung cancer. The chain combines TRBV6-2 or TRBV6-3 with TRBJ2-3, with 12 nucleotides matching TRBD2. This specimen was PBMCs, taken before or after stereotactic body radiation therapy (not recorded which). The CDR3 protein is CASSYRTSGDSPTDTQYF. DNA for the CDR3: TGTGCCAGCAGTTACAGGACTAGCGGGGATTCCCCCACAGATACGCAGTATTTT.